The entry that follows covers one T cell receptor (beta chain) sequence. Its antigen remains unknown. Repertoires were generated with immunoSEQ multiplex PCR, while TCRdb's copy carries only in-frame clones and drops some. This table has around 2.3 million clones, more than 90% appearing once. The data originate from a study of shared clonotypes between healthy human individuals. The overall study: Plates per donor: three CD4 naive, three CD4 memory, two CD8 naive, one CD8 memory. Findings of the study overall: Sequencing depth was expected to affect clonotype sharing among donors. Roughly 5.3% of naive CD4 clonotypes were common to a few donors.

Partitioning of CD4+ cells yielded a CD45RA+ naive subset and a CD45RA-negative memory subset. V lost 4 bases and J lost 7; bases outside the gene matches: 9. This CDR3 comprises 15 residues. Germline lookup yields CDR1 MNHEY and CDR2 SVGAGI. The chain couples TRBV6-5 to TRBJ2-2; 7 nucleotides align to TRBD2. Sequencing was done on a sample of naive CD4+ T cells sorted from blood. Documented subset: CD45RA+ positively selected. The receptor's source is a man aged 18 to 30 in good health. The CDR3 loop reads CASSSGLLSGGELFF. CDR3 nucleotide sequence: TGTGCCAGCAGTTCGGGACTACTCTCCGGCGGGGAGCTGTTTTTT.